The 29 T cell receptor beta chains listed next were all sequenced from one sample in a study of OX40 agonist ivuxolimab in advanced cancers. Library construction relied on the immunoSEQ multiplex PCR assay. Imported from immuneACCESS, the table was reduced by TCRdb to in-frame sequences with V and J called. These copies leave out some clones; in studies compared against another copy, an unresolved V gene accounts for under half, and the cause of the remainder is not known. A total of about 40,000 clones appear in this sample, around 89% of them only once. Jointly, the top ten make up roughly 0.51% of the sample. Sequencing was performed on CD4+ or CD8+ T cells sorted from blood, taken in a trial of the OX40 agonist ivuxolimab. The receptors here all came from an adult with an advanced solid tumor such as melanoma, head and neck, liver or kidney cancer.

A word on this clone: A junction end diverges from the germline sequence, so it may reflect a read error. This chain links TRBV18 with TRBJ1-2; the match to TRBD1 covers 11 bases. The germline V gene encodes CDR1 KGHSH and CDR2 LQKENI. The CDR3 has 16 amino acids. CDR3 sequence: CVSSLGGQGAFRGYTF. The CDR3 DNA is TGTGTCAGCTCCCTGGGCGGACAGGGGGCCTTCCGGGGCTACACCTTC.

The gene calls are TRBV5-1 and TRBJ1-2, with D maybe TRBD1 (5 bases). CDR3 size: 14 residues. Per the germline V gene, CDR1 is SGHRS and CDR2 is YFSETQ. Trimming took off 4 bases at V and 8 bases at J, with 18 bases between the two ends. The CDR3 coding sequence is TGCGCCAGCAGCCTTGAGGGGACCCCCATGGGCTACACCTTC. Translated, it gives CASSLEGTPMGYTF.

The CDR3 nucleotides are TGTGCCAGCAGTGTGGAGGAAACCTACGAGCAGTACTTC. Its translation: CASSVEETYEQYF. The chain links TRBV6-1 to TRBJ2-7, with D possibly TRBD2 on 5 matching bases. The CDR3 is 13 amino acids. V was trimmed by 4 bases and J by 2 bases, leaving 9 bases between them. Germline V gene data show CDR1 as MNHNS and CDR2 as SASEGT.

The V call is TRBV19, the J call TRBJ1-5; D remains ambiguous. Germline values: CDR1 LNHDA, CDR2 SQIVND (reference sequence). Trimming took 4 bases from V and 4 from J, leaving 8 bases between them. The CDR3 is 13 residues long. CDR3 in amino acids: CASSSSRNQPQHF. Here the CDR3 DNA reads TGTGCCAGTAGTAGTTCCAGGAATCAGCCCCAGCATTTT.

V and J are TRBV2 and TRBJ2-7; the D is unclear. This CDR3 is 12 amino acids long. Germline V gene data show CDR1 as SNHLY and CDR2 as FYNNEI. V lost 5 bases, J lost 5 bases, and 10 bases lay in between. CDR3 nucleotides: TGTGCCAGCAGTACCGGCCGGGACGAGCAGTACTTC. Its translation: CASSTGRDEQYF.

This clone occurred a few times. The chain couples TRBV11-2 to TRBJ2-2; 8 bases fit TRBD1. CDR3 length equals 13 residues. Trimming at V came to 8 bases and at J to 6 bases, leaving 5 bases not matched to a gene. CDR1 is SGHAT and CDR2 is FQNNGV in the germline V gene. The CDR3 loop is CASRTGPSGELFF. Here the CDR3 DNA reads TGTGCCAGCCGGACAGGGCCGTCCGGGGAGCTGTTTTTT.

The genes are TRBV5-1 and TRBJ2-5; D uncertain. Trimming took 0 bases from V and 1 from J, leaving 16 bases between them. CDR3 length: 17 residues. Per germline, CDR1 SGHRS and CDR2 YFSETQ. CDR3 amino acids: CASSLGLGPWGQETQYF. DNA of the CDR3: TGCGCCAGCAGCTTGGGCCTCGGACCTTGGGGCCAAGAGACCCAGTACTTC.

The chain links TRBV5-4 to TRBJ1-1; weak D call: TRBD1 (6 bases). Looked up from germline, CDR1 is SGHNT and CDR2 is YYREEE (reference sequence). The CDR3 extends over 15 amino acids. V dropped 0 bases and J dropped 0 bases, with 9 bases sitting between them. Here the CDR3 reads CASSLGQEVNTEAFF. CDR3 nucleotide sequence: TGTGCCAGCAGCTTGGGACAGGAGGTGAACACTGAAGCTTTCTTT. The full variable domain, completed using reference TRBV5-4 and TRBJ1-1, is ETGVTQSPTHLIKTRGQQVTLRCSSQSGHNTVSWYQQALGQGPQFIFQYYREEENGRGNFPPRFSGLQFPNYSSELNVNALELDDSALYLCASSLGQEVNTEAFFGQGTRLTVV.

This chain uses TRBV5-1 with TRBJ1-2; 9 nucleotides line up with TRBD1. Losses at the gene ends were 0 bases for V and 4 bases for J; bases not matched to a gene: 1. The CDR3 is 14 amino acids. Germline values: CDR1 SGHRS, CDR2 YFSETQ. The CDR3 loop is CASSLADRGYGYTF. The CDR3 DNA is TGCGCCAGCAGCTTGGCGGACAGGGGCTATGGCTACACCTTC. Looking up the rest from reference TRBV5-1 and TRBJ1-2 gives the full variable domain: KAGVTQTPRYLIKTRGQQVTLSCSPISGHRSVSWYQQTPGQGLQFLFEYFSETQRNKGNFPGRFSGRQFSNSRSEMNVSTLELGDSALYLCASSLADRGYGYTFGSGTRLTVV.

The rearrangement joins TRBV15 to TRBJ1-5, with TRBD1 as a possible D gene (6 bases). V was pared by 3 bases and J by 0 bases, with 9 bases between. The CDR3 contains 15 residues. Germline values: CDR1 LNHNV, CDR2 YYDKDF (reference sequence). CDR3 nucleotides: TGTGCCACCAGCAGGCAGGGGAATAGCAATCAGCCCCAGCATTTT. Amino acid sequence: CATSRQGNSNQPQHF.

The V gene is TRBV10-3, the J gene TRBJ2-3; D call uncertain. From germline, CDR1 is ENHRY and CDR2 SYGVKD. V dropped 0 bases and J dropped 3 bases, with 1 base sitting between them. This CDR3 has 12 amino acids. CDR3 loop: CAISESTDTQYF. The CDR3 DNA reads TGTGCCATCAGTGAGTCGACAGATACGCAGTATTTT.

The rearrangement links TRBV5-1 to TRBJ2-1, with D tentatively TRBD1 (6 bases). Per germline, CDR1 SGHRS and CDR2 YFSETQ. Trimming left V 3 bases short and J 0 bases short, with 16 bases between. CDR3 length: 17 residues. DNA of the CDR3: TGCGCCAGCAGCTCCCGTGGGGGCCCAAGCTCCTACAATGAGCAGTTCTTC. Its protein product is CASSSRGGPSSYNEQFF.

This clone appeared a single time. J is TRBJ2-2 and V is TRBV25-1, with 16 bases identical to TRBD2. CDR3 size: 18 residues. Unmatched junction bases numbered 7, after V lost 6 bases and J lost 3 bases. The V gene's germline CDR1 is MGHDK and CDR2 SYGVNS. CDR3 amino acids: CASRKGLAGGIDTGELFF. In DNA, the CDR3 is TGTGCCAGCAGAAAGGGACTAGCGGGGGGGATCGACACCGGGGAGCTGTTTTTT.

This rearrangement joins TRBV6-1 to TRBJ1-5, with 9 bases lining up with TRBD1. CDR1 is MNHNS and CDR2 is SASEGT in the germline V gene. With V trimmed by 4 bases and J by 0 bases, 7 bases remained unmatched. The CDR3 is made up of 17 amino acids. The CDR3 protein is CASSVIQGADSNQPQHF. The CDR3 nucleotides are TGTGCCAGCAGTGTAATACAGGGGGCCGATAGCAATCAGCCCCAGCATTTT.

This sequence joins TRBV14 and TRBJ1-2, with D possibly TRBD1 on 5 matching bases. Germline V gives CDR1 SGHDN, CDR2 FVKESK. The CDR3 covers 14 residues. Trimming took 4 bases from V and 7 from J, leaving 16 bases between them. CDR3 sequence (DNA): TGTGCCAGCAGCCCTGATTGGGGGGGACTTGGCTACACCTTC. This sequence encodes CASSPDWGGLGYTF.

A note on this clone: The junction shows a germline mismatch at one end, possibly a read error. The same CDR3 also results from other DNA sequences found in this sample. The gene calls are TRBV10-1 and TRBJ2-7; 7 bases fit TRBD1. Germline values: CDR1 WNHNN, CDR2 SYGVQD (reference sequence). The CDR3 runs to 13 residues. CDR3 DNA: TGCGCCAGCAGTTCGGGACAGACCTACGAACAGTACTTC. Its protein product is CASSSGQTYEQYF.

V gene TRBV5-1 combines with J gene TRBJ2-1; D not resolved. V was pared by 3 bases and J by 9 bases, with 13 bases between. This CDR3 has 13 residues. Germline CDR1 SGHRS, CDR2 YFSETQ. CDR3 bases: TGCGCCAGCAGCTCGGCAGGTCTGGTTGAGCAGTTCTTC. Residues: CASSSAGLVEQFF.

The gene calls are TRBV10-3 and TRBJ2-5; D not certain. Germline-derived CDR1 and CDR2 are ENHRY and SYGVKD. The CDR3 consists of 11 residues. Trimming took off 10 bases at V and 2 bases at J, with 8 bases between the two ends. CDR3 region: CATRGQETQYF. CDR3 sequence (DNA): TGTGCCACCCGTGGGCAAGAGACCCAGTACTTC.

V is TRBV9 and J is TRBJ1-5, with 9 bases lining up with TRBD1. Germline V gene data show CDR1 as SGDLS and CDR2 as YYNGEE. V was pared by 0 bases and J by 6 bases, with 1 base of the junction left unmatched. The CDR3 consists of 14 residues. CDR3 sequence: CASSVGQGGQPQHF. In nucleotides, the CDR3 is TGTGCCAGCAGCGTAGGACAGGGGGGTCAGCCCCAGCATTTT.

This sequence joins TRBV30 and TRBJ2-1; D perhaps matches TRBD2 (6 bases). The CDR3 is 16 residues long. The ends were cut back, 2 bases at V and 0 bases at J, with 14 bases in the middle. Germline loops: CDR1 GTSNPN, CDR2 SVGIG (reference sequence). CDR3 sequence reads: CAWSMVGGCSYNEQFF. Written as DNA, the CDR3 is TGTGCCTGGAGTATGGTTGGGGGGTGCTCCTACAATGAGCAGTTCTTC.

The chain carries TRBV6-4 and TRBJ2-5; maybe TRBD1 (5 bases). The CDR3 sequence is 11 residues long. Germline V gene lookup returns CDR1 MRHNA and CDR2 SNTAGT. CDR3 region: CGNRFRETQYF. DNA for the CDR3: TGTGGAAACAGGTTCAGGGAGACCCAGTACTTC.

This clone was detected only once. The rearrangement links TRBV9 to TRBJ2-5; D perhaps matches TRBD2 (6 bases). Trimming cost V 1 base and J 4 bases, with 11 bases left between them. This CDR3 has 14 amino acids. Germline values: CDR1 SGDLS, CDR2 YYNGEE. The CDR3 nucleotides read TGTGCCAGCAGCGTATCGGGGGACCGAGAGACCCAGTACTTC. This codes for CASSVSGDRETQYF. The complete variable domain, with remaining parts taken from reference TRBV9 and TRBJ2-5, reads DSGVTQTPKHLITATGQRVTLRCSPRSGDLSVYWYQQSLDQGLQFLIQYYNGEERAKGNILERFSAQQFPDLHSELNLSSLELGDSALYFCASSVSGDRETQYFGPGTRLLVL.

This clone occurred a few times. Other DNA sequences in the same sample also yield this CDR3. The chain recombines TRBV2 with TRBJ1-5; 9 bases align to TRBD1. This CDR3 spans 14 amino acids. The germline CDR1 and CDR2 sequences are SNHLY and FYNNEI. V lost 4 bases, J lost 2 bases, and 0 bases stayed unmatched. This CDR3 reads CASSGTGGNQPQHF. CDR3 in DNA: TGTGCCAGCAGTGGGACAGGGGGCAATCAGCCCCAGCATTTT.

The chain links TRBV7-9 to TRBJ2-5; 9 nucleotides match TRBD2. The CDR3 runs to 15 residues. The V gene's germline CDR1 is SEHNR and CDR2 FQNEAQ (reference sequence). After removal of 3 bases from V and 5 bases from J, the junction contained 7 bases not matched to a gene. CDR3 region: CASSLGTSSRETQYF. DNA for the CDR3: TGTGCCAGCAGCTTGGGGACTAGCTCGAGGGAGACCCAGTACTTC.

The CDR3 DNA follows: TGTGCCAGCTCACCTGGGTCTTCTGGGACAGGTACTGAAGCTTTCTTT. Its protein product is CASSPGSSGTGTEAFF. The gene calls are TRBV18 and TRBJ1-1; 8 nucleotides align to TRBD1. This CDR3 spans 16 amino acids. With V trimmed by 3 bases and J by 5 bases, 11 bases remained unmatched. Germline values: CDR1 KGHSH, CDR2 LQKENI.

The CDR3 nucleotides read TGTGCCAGCAGCTATAGGGCGGTGGATGAGCAGTTCTTC. Translated: CASSYRAVDEQFF. The chain carries TRBV7-2 and TRBJ2-1; no reliable D call. This CDR3 region has 13 residues. Germline values: CDR1 SGHTA, CDR2 FQGNSA. Trimming left V 4 bases short and J 8 bases short, with 12 bases between.

DNA of the CDR3: TGTGCCATCAGCCCCTTGGGGACTAGCCTCTCCTACAATGAGCAGTTCTTC. Protein product: CAISPLGTSLSYNEQFF. The chain is built from TRBV10-3 and TRBJ2-1; TRBD2 agrees at 9 bases. Germline V gives CDR1 ENHRY, CDR2 SYGVKD. The CDR3 is 17 residues long. The V segment lost 6 bases and the J segment 0 bases; nucleotides outside the gene matches: 9.

This clone showed up just a few times. The V call is TRBV12-5, the J call TRBJ1-5, with a weak D call TRBD1 (5 bases). V lost 5 bases and J lost 5, with 13 bases in between. From germline, CDR1 is LGHNT and CDR2 FRNRAP. The CDR3 spans 14 residues. CDR3 coding DNA: TGTGCTAGTGGTCCCGGCGGGGGACATCAGCCCCAGCATTTT. Amino acids: CASGPGGGHQPQHF.

CDR3 loop: CAISERDVRPQHF. The DNA of the CDR3 is TGTGCCATCAGTGAACGCGACGTTCGGCCCCAGCATTTT. The V gene is TRBV10-3, the J gene TRBJ1-5; the D is unclear. The CDR3 covers 13 residues. Germline assignment: CDR1 ENHRY and CDR2 SYGVKD. Trimming removed 3 bases from V and 9 bases from J, with 12 bases in between.